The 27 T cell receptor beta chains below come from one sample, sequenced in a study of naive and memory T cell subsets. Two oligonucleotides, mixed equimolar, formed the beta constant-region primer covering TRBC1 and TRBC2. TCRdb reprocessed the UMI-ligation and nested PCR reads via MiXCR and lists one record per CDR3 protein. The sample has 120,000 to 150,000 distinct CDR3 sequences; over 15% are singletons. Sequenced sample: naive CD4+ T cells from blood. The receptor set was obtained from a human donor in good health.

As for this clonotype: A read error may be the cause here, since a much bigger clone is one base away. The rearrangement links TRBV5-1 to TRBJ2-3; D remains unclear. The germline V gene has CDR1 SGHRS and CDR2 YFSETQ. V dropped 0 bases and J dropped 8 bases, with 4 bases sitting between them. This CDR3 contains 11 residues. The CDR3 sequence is CASSLGGTQYF. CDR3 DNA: TGCGCCAGCAGCTTGGGGGGTACGCAGTATTTT.

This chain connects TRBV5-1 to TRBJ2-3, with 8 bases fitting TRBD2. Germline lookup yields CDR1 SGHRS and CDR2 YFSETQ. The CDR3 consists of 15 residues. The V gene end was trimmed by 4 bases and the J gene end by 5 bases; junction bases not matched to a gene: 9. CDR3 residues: CASSPGTSTVDTQYF. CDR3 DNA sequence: TGCGCCAGCAGCCCTGGGACTAGTACGGTAGATACGCAGTATTTT.

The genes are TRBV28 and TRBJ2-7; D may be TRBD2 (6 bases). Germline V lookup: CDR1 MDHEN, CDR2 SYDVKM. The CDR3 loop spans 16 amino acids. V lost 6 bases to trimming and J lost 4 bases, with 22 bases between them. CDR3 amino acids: CASRHHSGTSRYEQYF. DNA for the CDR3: TGTGCCAGCAGGCATCATTCTGGAACTAGCAGATACGAGCAGTACTTC.

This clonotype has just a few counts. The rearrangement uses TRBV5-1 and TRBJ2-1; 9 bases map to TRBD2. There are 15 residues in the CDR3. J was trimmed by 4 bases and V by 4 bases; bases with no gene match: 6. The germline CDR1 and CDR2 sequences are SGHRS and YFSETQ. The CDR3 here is CASSPTTSGYNEQFF. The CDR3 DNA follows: TGCGCCAGCAGCCCCACGACTAGCGGTTACAATGAGCAGTTCTTC.

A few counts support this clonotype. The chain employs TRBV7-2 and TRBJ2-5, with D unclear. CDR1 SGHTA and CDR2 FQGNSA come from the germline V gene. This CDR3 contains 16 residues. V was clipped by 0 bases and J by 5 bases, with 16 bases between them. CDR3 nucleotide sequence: TGTGCCAGCAGCTTAGCGCCCGTCCACTTACTCGAGACCCAGTACTTC. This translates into CASSLAPVHLLETQYF.

CDR3 region: CASSFYADTQYF. The CDR3 DNA follows: TGTGCCAGCAGTTTTTATGCAGATACGCAGTATTTT. The V gene is TRBV12-3 or TRBV12-4, the J gene TRBJ2-3; D is ambiguous. V shed 3 bases and J shed 4 bases, with 5 bases lying between them. This CDR3 has 12 amino acids.

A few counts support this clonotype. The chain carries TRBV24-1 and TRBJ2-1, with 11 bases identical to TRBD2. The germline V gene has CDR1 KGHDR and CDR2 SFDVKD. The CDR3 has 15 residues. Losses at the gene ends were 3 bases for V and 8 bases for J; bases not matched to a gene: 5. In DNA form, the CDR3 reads TGTGCCACCAGTGATGGGACTAGCGGTAAGGATGAGCAGTTCTTC. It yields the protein CATSDGTSGKDEQFF.

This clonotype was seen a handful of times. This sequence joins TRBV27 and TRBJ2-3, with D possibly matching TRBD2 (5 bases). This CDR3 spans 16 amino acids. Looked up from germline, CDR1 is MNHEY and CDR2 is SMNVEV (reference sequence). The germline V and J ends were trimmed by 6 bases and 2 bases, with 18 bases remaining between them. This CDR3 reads CASRPSYERLTDTQYF. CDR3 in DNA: TGTGCCAGCAGACCTTCTTATGAGCGGCTCACAGATACGCAGTATTTT.

The chain's CDR3 is CSADRGRAREAYEQYF. In nucleotides, the CDR3 is TGCAGTGCGGACAGGGGGCGCGCGCGGGAGGCGTACGAGCAGTACTTC. The chain carries TRBV20-1 and TRBJ2-7, with TRBD1 matching over 11 bases. V shed 6 bases and J 4 bases; nucleotides not matched to a gene: 14. Germline V gene sequence: CDR1 DFQATT, CDR2 SNEGSKA (reference sequence). This CDR3 is built from 16 residues.

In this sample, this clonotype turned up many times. CDR3 amino acids: CASSQVAGPPTGELFF. The CDR3 DNA reads as TGCGCCAGCAGCCAAGTGGCGGGACCGCCCACCGGGGAGCTGTTTTTT. The rearrangement uses TRBV4-1 and TRBJ2-2, with a tentative D call TRBD2 (6 bases). The CDR3 has 16 residues. The V gene's germline CDR1 is MGHRA and CDR2 YSYEKL. Deletions cut 1 base from V and 4 bases from J, with 13 bases between.

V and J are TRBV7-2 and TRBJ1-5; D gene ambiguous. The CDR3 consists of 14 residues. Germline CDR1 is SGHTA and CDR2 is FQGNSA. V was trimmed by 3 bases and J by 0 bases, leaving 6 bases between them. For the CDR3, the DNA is TGTGCCAGCAGCTTGACTTCTAGCAATCAGCCCCAGCATTTT. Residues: CASSLTSSNQPQHF.

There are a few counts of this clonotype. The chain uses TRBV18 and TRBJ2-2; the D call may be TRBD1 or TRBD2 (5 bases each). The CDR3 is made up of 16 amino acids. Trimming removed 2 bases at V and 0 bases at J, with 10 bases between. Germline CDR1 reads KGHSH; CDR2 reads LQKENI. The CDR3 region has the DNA TGTGCCAGCTCACCATGGGACGGAGCGAACACCGGGGAGCTGTTTTTT. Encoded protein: CASSPWDGANTGELFF.

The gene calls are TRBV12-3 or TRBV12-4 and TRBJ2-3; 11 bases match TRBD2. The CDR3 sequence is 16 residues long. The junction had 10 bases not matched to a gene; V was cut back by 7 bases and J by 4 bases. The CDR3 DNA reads TGTGCCAGCACCGCCCTAGCGGGGGGCGTCGCAGATACGCAGTATTTT. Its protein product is CASTALAGGVADTQYF.

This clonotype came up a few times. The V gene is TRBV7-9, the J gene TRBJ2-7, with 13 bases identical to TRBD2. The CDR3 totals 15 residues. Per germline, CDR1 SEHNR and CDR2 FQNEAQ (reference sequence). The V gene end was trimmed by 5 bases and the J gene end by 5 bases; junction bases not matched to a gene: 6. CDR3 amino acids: CASSPRTSGSNEQYF. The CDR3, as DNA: TGTGCCAGCAGCCCGAGGACTAGCGGGAGCAACGAGCAGTACTTC.

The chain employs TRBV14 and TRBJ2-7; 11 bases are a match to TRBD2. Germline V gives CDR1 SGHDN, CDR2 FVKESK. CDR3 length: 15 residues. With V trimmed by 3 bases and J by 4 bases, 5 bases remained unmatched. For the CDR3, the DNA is TGTGCCAGCAGCCACGGACTAGCGGGTAATTACGAGCAGTACTTC. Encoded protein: CASSHGLAGNYEQYF.

The CDR3 spells CSASAGQNNYGYTF. The DNA of the CDR3 is TGCAGTGCTAGTGCGGGACAAAATAACTATGGCTACACCTTC. The rearrangement links TRBV20-1 to TRBJ1-2; tentative D call: TRBD1 (6 bases). Between the trimmed V and J ends, which lost 3 bases and 1 base, there was a span of 12 bases. CDR3 length: 14 amino acids. CDR1 is DFQATT, CDR2 SNEGSKA, per germline (reference sequence).

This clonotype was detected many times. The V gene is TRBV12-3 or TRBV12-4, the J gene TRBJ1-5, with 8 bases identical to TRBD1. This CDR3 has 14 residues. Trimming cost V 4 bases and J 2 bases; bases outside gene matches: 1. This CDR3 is CASSSDRGNQPQHF. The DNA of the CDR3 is TGTGCCAGCAGTTCGGACAGGGGCAATCAGCCCCAGCATTTT.

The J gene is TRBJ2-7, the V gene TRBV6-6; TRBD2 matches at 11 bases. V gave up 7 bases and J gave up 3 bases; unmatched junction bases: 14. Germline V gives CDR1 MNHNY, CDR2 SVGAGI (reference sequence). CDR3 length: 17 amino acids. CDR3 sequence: CASMDPGTSGNGYEQYF. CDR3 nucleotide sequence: TGTGCCAGCATGGACCCCGGGACTAGCGGAAATGGCTACGAGCAGTACTTC.

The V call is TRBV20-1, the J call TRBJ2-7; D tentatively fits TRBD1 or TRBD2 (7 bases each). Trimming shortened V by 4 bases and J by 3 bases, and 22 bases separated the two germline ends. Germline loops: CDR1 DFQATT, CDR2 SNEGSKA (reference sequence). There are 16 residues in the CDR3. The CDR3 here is CSATPRGREGVYEQYF. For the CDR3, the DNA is TGCAGTGCTACCCCCAGGGGGAGGGAGGGTGTCTACGAGCAGTACTTC.

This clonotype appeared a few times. The DNA of the CDR3 is TGCAGTGCTAAAAAACCGGGGGGGAGGGCCGATGAGCAGTACTTC. It is translated as CSAKKPGGRADEQYF. The V call is TRBV20-1, the J call TRBJ2-7; 8 nucleotides align to TRBD2. This CDR3 spans 15 amino acids. CDR1 is DFQATT, CDR2 SNEGSKA, per germline (reference sequence). V was clipped by 4 bases and J by 7 bases; unmatched bases: 15.

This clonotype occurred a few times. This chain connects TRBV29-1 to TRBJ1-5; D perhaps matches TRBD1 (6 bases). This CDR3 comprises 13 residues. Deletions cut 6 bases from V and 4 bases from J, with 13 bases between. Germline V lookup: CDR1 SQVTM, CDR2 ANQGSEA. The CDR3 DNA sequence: TGCAGCGTACGGGACAACTTTAATCAGCCCCAGCATTTT. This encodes CSVRDNFNQPQHF.

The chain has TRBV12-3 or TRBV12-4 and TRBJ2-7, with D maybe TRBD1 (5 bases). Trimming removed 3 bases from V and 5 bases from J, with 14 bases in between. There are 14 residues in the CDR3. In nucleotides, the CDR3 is TGTGCCAGCAGTTTTACCCTTGGGGCCCACGAGCAGTACTTC. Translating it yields CASSFTLGAHEQYF.

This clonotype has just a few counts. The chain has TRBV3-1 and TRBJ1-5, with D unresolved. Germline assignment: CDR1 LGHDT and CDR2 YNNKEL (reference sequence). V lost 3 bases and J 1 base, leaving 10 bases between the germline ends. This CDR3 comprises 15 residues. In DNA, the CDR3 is TGTGCCAGCAGCCAGACGTTAGGGAGCAATCAGCCCCAGCATTTT. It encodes CASSQTLGSNQPQHF.

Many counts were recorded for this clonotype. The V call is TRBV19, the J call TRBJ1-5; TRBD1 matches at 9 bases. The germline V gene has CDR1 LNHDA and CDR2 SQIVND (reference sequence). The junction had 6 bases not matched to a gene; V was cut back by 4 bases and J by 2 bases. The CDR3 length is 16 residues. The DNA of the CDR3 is TGTGCCAGTAGTAGCCCGGGACAGGGTGGCAATCAGCCCCAGCATTTT. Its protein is CASSSPGQGGNQPQHF. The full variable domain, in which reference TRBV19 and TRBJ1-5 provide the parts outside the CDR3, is DGGITQSPKYLFRKEGQNVTLSCEQNLNHDAMYWYRQDPGQGLRLIYYSQIVNDFQKGDIAEGYSVSREKKESFPLTVTSAQKNPTAFYLCASSSPGQGGNQPQHFGDGTRLSIL.

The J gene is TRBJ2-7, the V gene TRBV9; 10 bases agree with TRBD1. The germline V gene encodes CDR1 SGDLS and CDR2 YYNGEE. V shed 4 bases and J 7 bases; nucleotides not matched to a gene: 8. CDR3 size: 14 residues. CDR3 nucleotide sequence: TGTGCCAGCAGCCCCCGCGACAGGGGGCGAGAGCAGTACTTC. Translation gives CASSPRDRGREQYF.

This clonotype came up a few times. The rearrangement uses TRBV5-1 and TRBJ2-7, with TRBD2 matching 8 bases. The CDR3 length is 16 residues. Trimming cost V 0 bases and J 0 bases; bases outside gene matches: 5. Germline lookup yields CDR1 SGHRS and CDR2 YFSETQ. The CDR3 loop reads CASSLAPSGSSYEQYF. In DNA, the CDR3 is TGCGCCAGCAGCTTGGCCCCTAGCGGGTCCTCCTACGAGCAGTACTTC.

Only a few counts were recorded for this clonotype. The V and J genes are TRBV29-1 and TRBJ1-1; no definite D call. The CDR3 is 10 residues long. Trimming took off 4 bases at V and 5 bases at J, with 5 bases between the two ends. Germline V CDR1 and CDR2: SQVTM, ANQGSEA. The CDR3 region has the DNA TGCAGCGTTGTGCGAACTGAAGCTTTCTTT. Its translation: CSVVRTEAFF.